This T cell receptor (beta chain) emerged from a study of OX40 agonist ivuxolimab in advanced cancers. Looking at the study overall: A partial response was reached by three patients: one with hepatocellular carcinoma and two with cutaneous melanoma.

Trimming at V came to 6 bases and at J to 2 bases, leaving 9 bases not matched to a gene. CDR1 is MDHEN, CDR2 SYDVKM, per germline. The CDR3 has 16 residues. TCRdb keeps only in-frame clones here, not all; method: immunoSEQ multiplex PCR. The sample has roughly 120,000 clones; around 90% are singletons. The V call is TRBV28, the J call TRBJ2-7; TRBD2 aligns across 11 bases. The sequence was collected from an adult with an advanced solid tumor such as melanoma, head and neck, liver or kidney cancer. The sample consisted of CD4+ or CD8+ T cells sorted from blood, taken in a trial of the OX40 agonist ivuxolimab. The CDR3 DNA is TGTGCCAGCAGCCAAGGGGCTAGCGGGAGGACCTACGAGCAGTACTTC. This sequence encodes CASSQGASGRTYEQYF.